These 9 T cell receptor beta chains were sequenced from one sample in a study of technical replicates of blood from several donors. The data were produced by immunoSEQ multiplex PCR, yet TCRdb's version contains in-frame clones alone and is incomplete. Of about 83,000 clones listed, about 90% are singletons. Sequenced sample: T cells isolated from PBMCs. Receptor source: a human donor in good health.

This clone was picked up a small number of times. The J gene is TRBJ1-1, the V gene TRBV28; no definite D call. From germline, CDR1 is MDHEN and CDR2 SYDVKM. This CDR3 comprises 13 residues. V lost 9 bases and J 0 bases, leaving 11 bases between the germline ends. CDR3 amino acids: CASSESMNTEAFF. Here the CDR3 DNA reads TGTGCCAGTTCTGAGTCGATGAACACTGAAGCTTTCTTT.

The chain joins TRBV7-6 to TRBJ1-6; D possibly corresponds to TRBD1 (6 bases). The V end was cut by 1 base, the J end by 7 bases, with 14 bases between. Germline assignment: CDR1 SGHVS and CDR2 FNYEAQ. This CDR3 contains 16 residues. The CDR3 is CASSLGAGAPNSPLHF. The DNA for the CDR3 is TGTGCCAGCAGCTTAGGGGCAGGGGCTCCAAATTCACCCCTCCACTTT.

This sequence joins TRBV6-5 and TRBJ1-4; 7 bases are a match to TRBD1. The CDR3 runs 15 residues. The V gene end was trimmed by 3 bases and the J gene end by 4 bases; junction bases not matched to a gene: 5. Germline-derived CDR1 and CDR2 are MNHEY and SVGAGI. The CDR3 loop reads CASSYSQGFNEKLFF. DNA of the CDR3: TGTGCCAGCAGTTATTCACAGGGGTTTAATGAAAAACTGTTTTTT.

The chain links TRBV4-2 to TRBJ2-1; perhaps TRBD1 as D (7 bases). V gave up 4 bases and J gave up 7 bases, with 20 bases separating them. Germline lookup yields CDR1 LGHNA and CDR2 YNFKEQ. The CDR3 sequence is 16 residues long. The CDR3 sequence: CASSPRLVETGNEQFF. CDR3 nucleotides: TGTGCCAGCAGCCCGCGACTAGTCGAGACAGGGAATGAGCAGTTCTTC.

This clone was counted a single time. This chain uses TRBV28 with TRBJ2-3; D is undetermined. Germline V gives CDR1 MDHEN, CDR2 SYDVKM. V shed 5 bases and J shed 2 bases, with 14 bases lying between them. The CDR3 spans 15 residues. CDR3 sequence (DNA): TGTGCCAGCAGTCGGCGTTTGGCGGCCACAGATACGCAGTATTTT. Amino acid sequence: CASSRRLAATDTQYF.

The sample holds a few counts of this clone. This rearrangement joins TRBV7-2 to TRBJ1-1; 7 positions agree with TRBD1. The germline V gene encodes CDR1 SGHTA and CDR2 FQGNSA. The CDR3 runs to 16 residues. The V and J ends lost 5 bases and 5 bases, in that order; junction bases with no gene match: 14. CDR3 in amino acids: CASSLVGTGEGTEAFF. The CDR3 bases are TGTGCCAGCAGCCTAGTGGGTACAGGGGAAGGTACTGAAGCTTTCTTT.

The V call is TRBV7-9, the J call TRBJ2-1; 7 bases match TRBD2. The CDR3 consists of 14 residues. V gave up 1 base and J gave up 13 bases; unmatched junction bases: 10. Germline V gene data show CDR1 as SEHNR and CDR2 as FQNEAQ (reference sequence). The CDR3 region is CASSLVSSSGSQFF. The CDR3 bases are TGTGCCAGCAGCTTAGTCTCGTCTAGCGGATCCCAGTTCTTC.

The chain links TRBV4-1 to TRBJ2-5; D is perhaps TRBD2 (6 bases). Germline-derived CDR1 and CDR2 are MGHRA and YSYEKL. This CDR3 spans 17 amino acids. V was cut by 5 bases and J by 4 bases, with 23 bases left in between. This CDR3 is CASSRSGRPLKVETQYF. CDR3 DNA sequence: TGCGCCAGCAGCAGGAGCGGGCGCCCGCTAAAGGTAGAGACCCAGTACTTC.

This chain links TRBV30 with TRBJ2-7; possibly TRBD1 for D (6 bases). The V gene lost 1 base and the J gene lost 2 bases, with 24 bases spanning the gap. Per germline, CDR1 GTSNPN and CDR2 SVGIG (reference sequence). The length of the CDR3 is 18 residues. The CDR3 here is CAWSGIDPSSDSPYEQYF. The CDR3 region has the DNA TGTGCCTGGAGTGGTATAGACCCTTCCTCGGACAGTCCCTACGAGCAGTACTTC.